One and the same sample provided the 20 T cell receptor beta chains below, sequenced in a study of cytotoxic CD8 clonotypes in ibrutinib-treated CLL. The assay was immunoSEQ multiplex PCR, and TCRdb's table has in-frame clones only and misses some. The table has some 23,000 clones, roughly 70% seen once; the top ten hold approximately 46%. The input for sequencing was PBMCs, taken after 12 months of ibrutinib treatment. The receptor source for this set is a human donor with chronic lymphocytic leukemia.

This sequence joins TRBV7-6 and TRBJ1-1, with 7 bases identical to TRBD1. The CDR3 has 14 residues. Germline assignment: CDR1 SGHVS and CDR2 FNYEAQ. Trimming at V came to 5 bases and at J to 6 bases, leaving 9 bases not matched to a gene. This CDR3 reads CASSRSPTGSEAFF. The CDR3 region has the DNA TGTGCCAGCAGCCGTTCCCCGACAGGGTCTGAAGCTTTCTTT.

This clone was recorded a few times. J is TRBJ2-7 and V is TRBV29-1, with 9 bases matching TRBD1. Germline loops: CDR1 SQVTM, CDR2 ANQGSEA. The CDR3 is 13 residues long. V was clipped by 6 bases and J by 0 bases; unmatched bases: 3. The CDR3 region is CSVTTGGSYEQYF. CDR3 DNA: TGCAGCGTAACGACAGGGGGCTCCTACGAGCAGTACTTC.

The V and J genes are TRBV7-9 and TRBJ1-1, with 7 bases lining up with TRBD1. CDR3 size: 12 residues. Germline trimming cut 5 bases from V and 11 bases from J; bases unmatched to any gene: 8. Germline values: CDR1 SEHNR, CDR2 FQNEAQ (reference sequence). The CDR3 reads CASSGGDRDAFF. DNA for the CDR3: TGTGCCAGCAGCGGTGGGGACAGAGACGCTTTCTTT.

The gene calls are TRBV2 and TRBJ2-3; 10 bases map to TRBD2. Germline V gives CDR1 SNHLY, CDR2 FYNNEI. With 9 bases clipped from V and 0 bases from J, the junction kept 6 bases outside the gene matches. The CDR3 contains 15 residues. In DNA, the CDR3 is TGTGCCAGTAAAACTAGCGGGGTTAGCACAGATACGCAGTATTTT. Amino acid sequence: CASKTSGVSTDTQYF.

This chain connects TRBV7-8 to TRBJ2-7; TRBD2 matches 10 bases. V dropped 10 bases and J dropped 7; count of bases not matched to a gene: 13. The CDR3 has 14 residues. Germline loops: CDR1 SGHVS, CDR2 FQNEAQ. The CDR3 loop reads CATAEAGGPFEQYF. The CDR3 DNA reads TGTGCCACCGCGGAAGCGGGGGGGCCGTTTGAGCAGTACTTC.

The chain couples TRBV28 to TRBJ1-2, with 8 positions matching TRBD1. This CDR3 is 15 amino acids long. The V gene's germline CDR1 is MDHEN and CDR2 SYDVKM. Unmatched junction bases numbered 5, after V lost 3 bases and J lost 2 bases. CDR3 sequence: CASSFLDRVNYGYTF. As DNA, the CDR3 is TGTGCCAGCAGTTTTCTGGACAGGGTAAACTATGGCTACACCTTC.

This chain uses TRBV7-6 with TRBJ2-6, with 8 bases matching TRBD2. After removal of 5 bases from V and 0 bases from J, the junction contained 9 bases not matched to a gene. This CDR3 has 18 amino acids. Per germline, CDR1 SGHVS and CDR2 FNYEAQ. The DNA for the CDR3 is TGTGCCAGCAGCCCGGCGGCGGGGGGTATCTCTGGGGCCAACGTCCTGACTTTC. Protein: CASSPAAGGISGANVLTF.

V usage is TRBV7-8 and J usage is TRBJ2-5; TRBD2 aligns across 9 bases. Trimming removed 10 bases from V and 5 bases from J; junction bases left unmatched: 14. Germline V gives CDR1 SGHVS, CDR2 FQNEAQ. The CDR3 length is 15 residues. In DNA form, the CDR3 reads TGTGCCACCCTCCCTCGGCGGGGGGGCCTGGAGACCCAGTACTTC. Protein sequence: CATLPRRGGLETQYF.

The rearrangement links TRBV5-1 to TRBJ2-3; the D is unclear. Trimming left V 0 bases short and J 5 bases short, with 13 bases between. Germline assignment: CDR1 SGHRS and CDR2 YFSETQ. The CDR3 length is 15 residues. The CDR3 protein is CASSLAAITRDTQYF. The CDR3 bases are TGCGCCAGCAGCTTGGCCGCGATCACAAGAGATACGCAGTATTTT. The full variable domain, in which reference TRBV5-1 and TRBJ2-3 provide the parts outside the CDR3, is KAGVTQTPRYLIKTRGQQVTLSCSPISGHRSVSWYQQTPGQGLQFLFEYFSETQRNKGNFPGRFSGRQFSNSRSEMNVSTLELGDSALYLCASSLAAITRDTQYFGPGTRLTVL.

The rearrangement uses TRBV4-1 and TRBJ2-7, with 7 positions matching TRBD1. This CDR3 region has 14 residues. Trimming cost V 4 bases and J 7 bases; bases outside gene matches: 10. CDR1 and CDR2 from the germline V gene are MGHRA and YSYEKL. The CDR3: CASSPGQGVGEQYF. The CDR3 nucleotides are TGCGCCAGCAGCCCCGGGCAGGGGGTAGGTGAGCAGTACTTC.

V usage is TRBV4-3 and J usage is TRBJ2-7, with 8 bases lining up with TRBD2. V gave up 3 bases and J gave up 0 bases; unmatched junction bases: 13. The length of the CDR3 is 18 residues. Germline V lookup: CDR1 LGHNA, CDR2 YSLEER. CDR3 nucleotide sequence: TGCGCCAGCAGCCAGGCCGCGGTGGGAGCGGGGGCCTCCTACGAGCAGTACTTC. It specifies CASSQAAVGAGASYEQYF.

This clone has only a few counts. The rearrangement uses TRBV6-1 and TRBJ2-1; TRBD2 aligns across 7 bases. The CDR3 consists of 14 residues. Losses at the gene ends were 4 bases for V and 1 base for J; bases not matched to a gene: 1. Germline V gene data show CDR1 as MNHNS and CDR2 as SASEGT. The CDR3 loop reads CASSGGGSYNEQFF. The CDR3 DNA reads as TGTGCCAGCAGTGGGGGGGGGTCCTACAATGAGCAGTTCTTC.

This clone was recorded a few times. The V call is TRBV7-8, the J call TRBJ1-1, with D maybe TRBD1 (6 bases). Germline assignment: CDR1 SGHVS and CDR2 FQNEAQ. The V and J ends lost 5 bases and 5 bases respectively, with 18 bases between them. This CDR3 is 15 amino acids long. The CDR3 nucleotides are TGTGCCAGCAGCCCCGGTGGTGGGGGGCGGACTGAAGCTTTCTTT. This translates into CASSPGGGGRTEAFF.

This clone occurred a few times. The chain is built from TRBV15 and TRBJ1-3; no definite D call. Trimming removed 1 base from V and 0 bases from J, with 7 bases in between. Germline-derived CDR1 and CDR2 are LNHNV and YYDKDF (reference sequence). This CDR3 contains 15 residues. The CDR3 here is CATSRGTSSGNTIYF. CDR3 DNA: TGTGCCACCAGCAGAGGGACGAGCTCTGGAAACACCATATATTTT.

V usage is TRBV5-4 and J usage is TRBJ1-2, with D perhaps TRBD1 (6 bases). CDR3 length: 15 residues. The V gene's germline CDR1 is SGHNT and CDR2 YYREEE (reference sequence). V was pared by 2 bases and J by 3 bases, with 14 bases between. This CDR3 is CASSLGGGRDYGYTF. The CDR3, as DNA: TGTGCCAGCAGCTTAGGAGGGGGACGGGACTATGGCTACACCTTC.

This chain uses TRBV15 with TRBJ2-2; maybe TRBD1 (5 bases). Trimming took off 0 bases at V and 7 bases at J, with 9 bases between the two ends. CDR1 and CDR2 from the germline V gene are LNHNV and YYDKDF (reference sequence). The CDR3 totals 14 residues. The CDR3, as DNA: TGTGCCACCAGCAGAGATAGGGGATACGGGGAGCTGTTTTTT. As protein: CATSRDRGYGELFF.

The V gene is TRBV11-2, the J gene TRBJ2-1; 12 bases map to TRBD1. Germline V gene data show CDR1 as SGHAT and CDR2 as FQNNGV. V lost 8 bases, J lost 8 bases, and 7 bases stayed unmatched. This CDR3 spans 14 amino acids. In DNA, the CDR3 is TGTGCCAGCCCCCCGGGACAGGGGGCTCATGAGCAGTTCTTC. Protein: CASPPGQGAHEQFF.

The chain employs TRBV11-3 and TRBJ2-7; D not certain. V lost 4 bases, J lost 3 bases, and 13 bases lay in between. Per the germline V gene, CDR1 is SGHNT and CDR2 is YENEEA. The CDR3 consists of 14 residues. DNA for the CDR3: TGTGCCAGCAGCTCCCGCCCCATAAGCTACGAGCAGTACTTC. It specifies CASSSRPISYEQYF.

The chain employs TRBV9 and TRBJ1-3; 7 nucleotides align to TRBD1. V was pared by 4 bases and J by 0 bases, with 7 bases of the junction left unmatched. Germline CDR1 reads SGDLS; CDR2 reads YYNGEE. The CDR3 totals 16 residues. The CDR3 DNA is TGTGCCAGCAGCCCAGGACAGGTTAGCTCTGGAAACACCATATATTTT. Its protein is CASSPGQVSSGNTIYF.

This clone was found a few times. The CDR3 DNA is TGCGCCAGCAGCGTGTACGACGAGCAGTACTTC. Its protein product is CASSVYDEQYF. This chain links TRBV5-1 with TRBJ2-7; D unclear. V lost 4 bases and J lost 5, with 7 bases in between. The CDR3 runs 11 residues. Germline CDR1 SGHRS, CDR2 YFSETQ.